A selection of T cell receptor beta chains follows, all from one sample in a study of blood T cell repertoires in COVID-19. The data were produced by immunoSEQ multiplex PCR, yet TCRdb's version contains in-frame clones alone and is incomplete. The sample shows about 180,000 clones, approximately 90% of them seen only once. The sequenced sample consisted of peripheral blood. Source of these receptors: a woman aged 25 to 39 with acute or convalescent COVID-19. The CDR3 runs from the conserved cysteine through the conserved F or W. Fields, in order: clone size, D gene, J gene, V gene, CDR3 length, CDR3 DNA, CDR3 protein. A D gene is named only where the DNA matches it firmly. Some rows have no size entry. The others give once, few or many, or a class for an expanded clone.

-,TRBD1,TRBJ1-4,TRBV2,13,TGTGCCAGCAGGGGACAGGGGGGTGAAAAACTGTTTTTT,CASRGQGGEKLFF
-,-,TRBJ2-5,TRBV30,12,TGTGCCTGGAGCGTAGCGCGGGAGACCCAGTACTTC,CAWSVARETQYF
-,TRBD2,TRBJ2-1,TRBV5-1,14,TGCGCCAGCAGCTTTGGGACTAGTCCTAATCAGCAGTTCTTC,CASSFGTSPNQQFF
once,-,TRBJ2-7,TRBV4-1,14,TGCGCCAGCAGCCAGAGGCAGGGTTCAGACGAGCAGTACTTC,CASSQRQGSDEQYF
once,TRBD2,TRBJ2-3,TRBV5-1,16,TGCGCCAGCAGTCCGGGACTAGCGTCAGTCACAGATACGCAGTATTTT,CASSPGLASVTDTQYF
-,TRBD2,TRBJ2-3,TRBV20-1,11,TGCAGTGTTCGGGGGGGAGGAACGCAGTATTTT,CSVRGGGTQYF
-,-,TRBJ2-6,TRBV14,16,TGTGCCAGCAGCCAAGATTTCGGGGCTGGGGCCAACGTCCTGACTTTC,CASSQDFGAGANVLTF
-,-,TRBJ1-2,TRBV9,12,TGTGCCAGCACGAAGGGGCCCTATGGCTACACCTTC,CASTKGPYGYTF
-,TRBD2,TRBJ2-7,TRBV19,18,TGTGCCAGTAGGAGACCACTTAGCGGGACCTCGTCGGGGGATGAGCAGTACTTC,CASRRPLSGTSSGDEQYF
-,TRBD2,TRBJ2-1,TRBV5-1,16,TGCGCCAGCAGCTTATCCGGGACTAGGGGTTACAATGAGCAGTTCTTC,CASSLSGTRGYNEQFF
-,TRBD1,TRBJ1-1,TRBV2,15,TGTGCCAGCAGCGTACAGGGGGCAGGTATCACTGAAGCTTTCTTT,CASSVQGAGITEAFF
-,TRBD2,TRBJ2-2,TRBV6-5,14,TGTGCCACGGGACTAGCGGGAGAAGCCGGGGAGCTGTTTTTT,CATGLAGEAGELFF
-,-,TRBJ2-1,TRBV11-2,13,TGTGCCAGCAGCTTAGGGAGGGTCGCTGAGCAGTTCTTC,CASSLGRVAEQFF
-,TRBD2,TRBJ2-7,TRBV23-1,13,TGCGCCAGCAGTCGGGGGGGATTAGGCGAGCAGTACTTC,CASSRGGLGEQYF
-,-,TRBJ2-2,TRBV6-2/TRBV6-3,14,TGTGCCAGCAGTCAACAGGTTATCACCGGGGAGCTGTTTTTT,CASSQQVITGELFF
-,-,TRBJ2-3,TRBV7-9,13,TGTGCCAGCAGCTTACCCTCCGCAGAACAGCAGTATTTT,CASSLPSAEQQYF
few,-,TRBJ2-1,TRBV6-5,11,TGTGCCAGCAGTCCTAACAATGAGCAGTTCTTC,CASSPNNEQFF
-,-,TRBJ2-2,TRBV3-1/TRBV3-2,14,TGTGCCAGCAGCCCTTCTGTTGAGTACGGGGAGCTGTTTTTT,CASSPSVEYGELFF
-,TRBD1,TRBJ2-4,TRBV2,14,TGTGCCAGCATAGGACAGGGGTTCATAAACATTCAGTACTTC,CASIGQGFINIQYF
-,TRBD2,TRBJ2-5,TRBV6-5,14,TGTGCCAGCAGTTACGGCGGGAGCCTAGAGACCCAGTACTTC,CASSYGGSLETQYF
-,TRBD1,TRBJ1-4,TRBV3-1/TRBV3-2,15,TGTGCCAGCAGCCAACCCGACAGGGGAAATGAAAAACTGTTTTTT,CASSQPDRGNEKLFF
-,-,TRBJ1-4,TRBV28,15,TGTGCCAGCAGGGCGGGGACCTTTGAGGTAGAAAAACTGTTTTTT,CASRAGTFEVEKLFF
-,-,TRBJ1-1,TRBV29-1,12,TGCAGCGTTCCAGGGGCGAACACTGAAGCTTTCTTT,CSVPGANTEAFF